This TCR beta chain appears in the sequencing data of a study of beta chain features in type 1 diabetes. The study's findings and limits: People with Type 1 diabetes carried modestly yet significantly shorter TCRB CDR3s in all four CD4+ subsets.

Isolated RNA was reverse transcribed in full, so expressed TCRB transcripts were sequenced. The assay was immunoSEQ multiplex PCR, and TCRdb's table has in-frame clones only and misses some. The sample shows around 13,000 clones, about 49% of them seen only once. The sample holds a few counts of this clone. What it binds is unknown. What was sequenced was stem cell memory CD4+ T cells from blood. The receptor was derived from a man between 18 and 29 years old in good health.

The CDR3 reads CSADRAPRYEQFF. Here the CDR3 DNA reads TGCAGCGCCGACAGGGCCCCCAGGTATGAGCAGTTCTTC. V and J are TRBV29-1 and TRBJ2-1; the match to TRBD1 covers 7 bases. V lost 7 bases and J lost 8; bases outside the gene matches: 11. Germline lookup yields CDR1 SQVTM and CDR2 ANQGSEA. The CDR3 is made up of 13 amino acids.